This TCR beta chain comes out of a study of T cells in Graves' hyperthyroidism and ophthalmopathy. Amplification of TCR beta CDR3 regions used RNA as the template. A first-round RT-PCR of the TCR CDR3 used the HTBI primer set. TCRdb passed the multiplex PCR reads through MiXCR, listing each CDR3 protein once. The profile shows around 430,000 distinct CDR3 sequences, more than 13% of them singletons. This clonotype occurred many times. The junction departs from germline at one end; a sequencing error may be responsible. This CDR3 spans 17 amino acids. Germline V CDR1 and CDR2: KGHDR, SFDVKD. This receptor was taken from a woman in her 30s with Graves' hyperthyroidism. V gene TRBV24-1 combines with J gene TRBJ1-2; 8 bases are a match to TRBD1. Sequenced sample: blood. The chain's CDR3 is CATSDAGWQGANYGYTF. The DNA for the CDR3 is TGTGCCACCAGTGATGCAGGGTGGCAGGGGGCTAATTATGGCTACACCTTC.